This is a list of T cell receptor beta chains from one sample in a study of blood T cell repertoires in COVID-19. The repertoire was sequenced with immunoSEQ multiplex PCR; TCRdb's copy has only in-frame clones and lacks some. The data hold about 90,000 clones, with roughly 80% observed a single time. Material for sequencing was peripheral blood. All receptors come from a man aged 60-69 years with acute or convalescent COVID-19. The CDR3 runs from the conserved cysteine through the conserved F or W. D genes are given only for firm matches. The size field is filled for only some rows; it gives once, few, many or a size class.

TRBJ1-6	TRBV6-5	few	-	TGTGCCAGCACCGTGATGGCAGAGACAAATTCACCCCTCCACTTT	CASTVMAETNSPLHF
TRBJ2-7	TRBV19	few	-	TGTGCCAGTAGCCTCCAGGACAGATCCTACGAGCAGTACTTC	CASSLQDRSYEQYF
TRBJ2-3	TRBV11-3	-	TRBD2	TGTGCCAGCAGCTCTCGGGGGGGGACCACAGATACGCAGTATTTT	CASSSRGGTTDTQYF
TRBJ2-7	TRBV9	-	-	TGTGCCAGCAGCGTAGAACCAGGGCTAAACCCCTACGAGCAGTACTTC	CASSVEPGLNPYEQYF
TRBJ2-5	TRBV11-2	-	TRBD2	TGTGCCAGCAGCTTAGGAGTAGCGGGGGGACAGACCCAGTACTTC	CASSLGVAGGQTQYF
TRBJ2-3	TRBV5-4	-	TRBD1	TGTGCCTGGGGCCAGGGACAGGGTGAAGATACGCAGTATTTT	CAWGQGQGEDTQYF
TRBJ1-2	TRBV6-5	-	-	TGTGCCAGCGGTTCGGTGGGGGGCTATGGCTACACCTTC	CASGSVGGYGYTF
TRBJ1-2	TRBV7-6	-	TRBD1	TGTGCCAGCAGCTTAGTATACACCGGGACAGGGGATAGGGTAAACTATGGCTACACCTTC	CASSLVYTGTGDRVNYGYTF
TRBJ2-2	TRBV24-1	-	-	TGTGCCACCAGTGACTTCGGTAGGGGGGGCACCGGGGAGCTGTTTTTT	CATSDFGRGGTGELFF
TRBJ1-2	TRBV14	-	-	TGTGCCAGCAGCCAAGTGGCGCTGTTGGGGGGTAACTATGGCTACACCTTC	CASSQVALLGGNYGYTF
TRBJ1-2	TRBV5-1	-	-	TGCGCCAGCAGCTTGGTGAGGAACTATGGCTACACCTTC	CASSLVRNYGYTF
TRBJ1-2	TRBV6-5	-	TRBD1	TGTGCCAGCAGTACCGGGACAGGCATCTATGGCTACACCTTC	CASSTGTGIYGYTF
TRBJ1-2	TRBV9	-	-	TGTGCCAGCAGCGTGACAGATATGACGGGCTACACCTTC	CASSVTDMTGYTF
TRBJ1-6	TRBV6-5	-	TRBD1	TGTGCCAGTGGACAGGGGAATTCACCCCTCCACTTT	CASGQGNSPLHF
TRBJ1-4	TRBV6-5	few	TRBD1	TGTGCCAGCAGTTCCGACAGGGCCGTTAATGAAAAACTGTTTTTT	CASSSDRAVNEKLFF
TRBJ1-2	TRBV6-5	-	TRBD1	TGTGCCAGCAGTTACTCGGGACAGGGAAGCTATGGCTACACCTTC	CASSYSGQGSYGYTF
TRBJ1-4	TRBV6-5	-	TRBD1	TGTGCCAGCAGTACCGGGACAGGGAATGAAAAACTGTTTTTT	CASSTGTGNEKLFF
TRBJ1-4	TRBV18	-	-	TGTGCCAGCTCACCCTCAGCAACTAATGAAAAACTGTTTTTT	CASSPSATNEKLFF
TRBJ1-5	TRBV19	-	-	TGTGCCAGTAGCCAGACAGACCTTAATCAGCCCCAGCATTTT	CASSQTDLNQPQHF
TRBJ2-7	TRBV4-1	-	TRBD1	TGCGCCAGCAGCCAAAGGGGGACAGGGGGATACGAGCAGTACTTC	CASSQRGTGGYEQYF
TRBJ1-1	TRBV19	-	TRBD1	TGTGCCAGTAGTAGACGACAGGGGGGGATCACTGAAGCTTTCTTT	CASSRRQGGITEAFF
TRBJ1-2	TRBV5-4	-	-	TGTGCCAGCAGCTTGATCGGGGGGAGTGCTGGCTACACCTTC	CASSLIGGSAGYTF
TRBJ1-6	TRBV24-1	few	TRBD1	TGTGCCACCAGTGAGGACAGGGGAGGATCACCCCTCCACTTT	CATSEDRGGSPLHF
TRBJ1-4	TRBV9	-	-	TGTGCCAGCAGCGTAGGCGGGACCTTAAATGAAAAACTGTTTTTT	CASSVGGTLNEKLFF
TRBJ1-2	TRBV3-1/TRBV3-2	-	TRBD1	TGTGCCAGCAGCCCTCTGGGACAGGGAGACTACACCTTC	CASSPLGQGDYTF
TRBJ1-2	TRBV5-5	-	TRBD1	TGTGCCAGCAGCTTCGTGGGACAGGAGGCCCTCGGCTACACCTTC	CASSFVGQEALGYTF
TRBJ2-1	TRBV5-1	-	-	TGCGCCAGCAGCGTGGAGACACGCTACAATGAGCAGTTCTTC	CASSVETRYNEQFF
TRBJ2-7	TRBV6-5	-	-	TGTGCCAGCAGTAGACAGGAGGCGGCTTACGAGCAGTACTTC	CASSRQEAAYEQYF
TRBJ2-1	TRBV7-9	-	TRBD1	TGTGCCAGCAGCTCGGGACAGGGGCTCCATGAGCAGTTCTTC	CASSSGQGLHEQFF
TRBJ1-2	TRBV28	few	-	TGTGCCAGCAGTTCGGGTGGGGGGAACTATGGCTACACCTTC	CASSSGGGNYGYTF
TRBJ1-2	TRBV10-3	-	-	TGTGCCATCAGTGAGTCGGGCAAGGTAGCTAACTATGGCTACACCTTC	CAISESGKVANYGYTF
TRBJ2-1	TRBV13	few	-	TGTGCCAGCAGGACAGCCCGACGCTCCTACAATGAGCAGTTCTTC	CASRTARRSYNEQFF
TRBJ1-2	TRBV21-1	-	-	TGTGCCAGCAGCAACTCCATAGGACAGGGGGTACCCTATGGCTACACCTTC	CASSNSIGQGVPYGYTF
TRBJ1-2	TRBV30	-	TRBD1	TGTGCCTGGAGTGTAGGTGGACAGGCTCGCACATCCTACTTC	CAWSVGGQARTSYF
TRBJ2-1	TRBV19	-	TRBD2	TGTGCCAGTAGAGGTCGGGGGGGCGAGGTTGAGCAGTTCTTC	CASRGRGGEVEQFF
TRBJ1-2	TRBV7-3	few	-	TGTGCCAGCAGTGTAGGCGGGAACTATGGCTACACCTTC	CASSVGGNYGYTF
TRBJ2-7	TRBV7-9	-	-	TGTGCCAGCAGCCAACAGGTCTCCTACGAGCAGTACTTC	CASSQQVSYEQYF
TRBJ2-4	TRBV19	-	-	TGTGCCAGCTTAATACTAGCCAAAAACATTCAGTACTTC	CASLILAKNIQYF
TRBJ2-2	TRBV24-1	once	-	TGTGCCACCACCCAGGGGTTGGGCGGGGAGCTGTTTTTT	CATTQGLGGELFF
TRBJ2-5	TRBV18	-	TRBD1	TGTGCCAGCTCACTCTCCGGGACAGGGGGCTGGGAGACCCAGTACTTC	CASSLSGTGGWETQYF
TRBJ1-2	TRBV9	-	-	TGTGCCAGCAGCGTAGCGGCCCTAGCTAACTATGGCTACACCTTC	CASSVAALANYGYTF
TRBJ1-2	TRBV6-1	-	-	TGTGCCAGCAGTGAAGCCGGGGCTAACTATGGCTACACCTTC	CASSEAGANYGYTF
TRBJ2-1	TRBV30	-	TRBD1	TGTGCCCTGGACGGGTTTTTCGGACAGGATAAAAGCTCCTACAATGAGCAGTTCTTC	CALDGFFGQDKSSYNEQFF
TRBJ1-6	TRBV2	-	-	TGTGCCAGTCGAGGGCAATTTAATTCACCCCTCCACTTT	CASRGQFNSPLHF
TRBJ1-1	TRBV10-3	-	TRBD1	TGTGCCATCCGACAGGGGGACACTGAAGCTTTCTTT	CAIRQGDTEAFF
TRBJ2-1	TRBV11-3	-	-	TGTGCCAGCAGCTCCCCCGACTACAGGGCCGGTGAGCAGTTCTTC	CASSSPDYRAGEQFF
TRBJ1-1	TRBV11-2	-	-	TGTGCCAGCAGCCTAGTAGGGGCCGCGAACACTGAAGCTTTCTTT	CASSLVGAANTEAFF
TRBJ1-1	TRBV29-1	-	-	TGCAGCGTTATCAGGGGTATCACTGAAGCTTTCTTT	CSVIRGITEAFF
TRBJ1-5	TRBV30	-	TRBD1	TGTGCCTGGAGTAGCGGAGCAGGGGGGTATAATAGCAATCAGCCCCAGCATTTT	CAWSSGAGGYNSNQPQHF
TRBJ2-2	TRBV24-1	-	TRBD1	TGTGCCACCCACTCCGGGACAGGGCGCACCGGGGAGCTGTTTTTT	CATHSGTGRTGELFF
TRBJ1-3	TRBV4-1	once	TRBD1	TGCGCCAGCAGCCAACGAGGGGTGCAGGGGGTATCTGGAAACACCATATATTTT	CASSQRGVQGVSGNTIYF
TRBJ1-2	TRBV7-2	-	TRBD1	TGTGCCAGCAGCTTCCAGGGGGCTGAGGGCTACACCTTC	CASSFQGAEGYTF
TRBJ1-1	TRBV6-5	-	TRBD1	TGTGCCAGTAACGACAGGGGAAGGCGAGAAGCTTTCTTT	CASNDRGRREAFF
TRBJ1-1	TRBV5-6	-	-	TGTGCCAGCAGCTTGGTTCAGGGTGCTGAAGCTTTCTTT	CASSLVQGAEAFF